The 4 T cell receptor beta chains in this list originate from one sample, sequenced in a study of post-analysis software for immune sequencing data. Broader study findings: Four or five TRBV segments (TRBV5-6, TRBV5-1 and TRBV20-1 among them) occurred more frequently in patients than in controls.

Antigens for these TCRs are unknown. Prepared TCR beta cDNA libraries contained unique molecular identifiers. Using its own MiXCR run on the PCR reads, TCRdb lists one record per CDR3 protein. Here the sample spans some 800,000 distinct CDR3 sequences, about 45% being singletons. The sample was blood. These receptors were collected from a girl aged 5 to 17 with multiple sclerosis.

This clonotype was found a few times. The CDR3: CASSLAPLPGYEQYF. In DNA, the CDR3 is TGTGCCAGCAGCTTAGCGCCGCTACCCGGGTACGAGCAGTACTTC. The chain carries TRBV7-6 and TRBJ2-7; D gene unclear. V dropped 0 bases and J dropped 4 bases, with 13 bases sitting between them. CDR1 and CDR2 (germline): SGHVS, FNYEAQ. The CDR3 covers 15 residues.

V and J are TRBV14 and TRBJ2-5, with D unresolved. Trimming removed 0 bases at V and 11 bases at J, with 10 bases between. The CDR3 consists of 12 residues. CDR1 SGHDN and CDR2 FVKESK come from the germline V gene. The CDR3 nucleotides read TGTGCCAGCAGCCAAGATTCCCTCGATCAGTACTTC. It codes for CASSQDSLDQYF.

CDR3 nucleotides: TGCAGTGCTAGAGTTAGGGCCTACAATGAGCAGTTCTTC. This sequence encodes CSARVRAYNEQFF. The chain is built from TRBV20-1 and TRBJ2-1; D unresolved. CDR3 length: 13 amino acids. Germline V lookup: CDR1 DFQATT, CDR2 SNEGSKA (reference sequence). Deletions cut 1 base from V and 2 bases from J, with 6 bases between.

The chain employs TRBV4-1 and TRBJ2-5; no firm D call. CDR1 is MGHRA and CDR2 is YSYEKL in the germline V gene. This CDR3 region has 15 residues. V was pared by 0 bases and J by 5 bases, with 13 bases between. CDR3 nucleotides: TGCGCCAGCAGCCAAGATATAGGCTGGTGGGAGACCCAGTACTTC. Its protein is CASSQDIGWWETQYF.